Listed here are 3 T cell receptor beta chains from one sample, sequenced in a study of regulatory T cells in long-lasting Graves disease. The time point is: persistent/refractory GD, antithyroid drugs over 5 years with positive TRAb. There was RNA extracted from PBMCs, and the TCR library was made from it. Building the TCR beta libraries relied on iRepertoire HTBI primers, and CDR3 regions underwent Arm-PCR. TCRdb used MiXCR to reprocess the multiplex PCR reads, holding one entry per CDR3 protein. The top ten clones hold around 24% of a sample with a few hundred thousand distinct CDR3 sequences, 23% of them seen once. The sample consisted of peripheral blood mononuclear cells (PBMCs), taken when the disease was refractory, from a patient treated with antithyroid drugs. Receptor source: a female donor with Graves disease.

This clonotype was detected a few times. It differs at one base from a far larger clone, so likely a read error. The V call is TRBV11-1, the J call TRBJ2-5; D is perhaps TRBD2 (6 bases). Trimming pared 4 bases from V and 3 bases from J, leaving 12 bases between. The CDR3 consists of 14 residues. Germline CDR1 reads SGHAT; CDR2 reads FQDESV (reference sequence). The CDR3 loop is CASSSRRVEETQYF. CDR3 coding DNA: TGTGCCAGCAGCTCCCGGAGGGTTGAAGAGACCCAGTACTTC.

This clonotype was observed many times. This chain joins TRBV28 and TRBJ2-1, with D perhaps TRBD2 (5 bases). In germline, CDR1 is MDHEN, CDR2 SYDVKM. Trimming took off 3 bases at V and 8 bases at J, with 20 bases between the two ends. There are 16 residues in the CDR3. The CDR3 loop reads CASSFGDPGGSYEQFF. CDR3 DNA: TGTGCCAGCAGTTTTGGCGACCCGGGTGGGAGCTATGAGCAGTTCTTC.

CDR3 coding DNA: TGTGCCACCGAAGGACTATCAGGGGAGCTGTTTTTT. It is translated as CATEGLSGELFF. V usage is TRBV12-3 or TRBV12-4 and J usage is TRBJ2-2; TRBD2 is a possible D gene (6 bases). CDR3 length: 12 amino acids. The V end was cut by 10 bases, the J end by 8 bases, with 14 bases between.